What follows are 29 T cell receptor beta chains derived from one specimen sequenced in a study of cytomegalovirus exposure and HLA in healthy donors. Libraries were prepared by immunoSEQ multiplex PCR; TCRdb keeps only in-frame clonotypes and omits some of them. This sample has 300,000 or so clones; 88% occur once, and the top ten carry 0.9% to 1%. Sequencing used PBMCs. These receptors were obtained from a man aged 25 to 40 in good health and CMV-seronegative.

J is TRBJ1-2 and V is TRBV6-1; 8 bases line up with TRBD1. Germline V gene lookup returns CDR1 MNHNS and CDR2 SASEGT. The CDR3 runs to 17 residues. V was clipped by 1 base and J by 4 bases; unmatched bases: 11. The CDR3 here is CASSEGPPGQGGYGYTF. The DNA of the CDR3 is TGTGCCAGCAGTGAAGGGCCCCCCGGACAGGGTGGCTATGGCTACACCTTC.

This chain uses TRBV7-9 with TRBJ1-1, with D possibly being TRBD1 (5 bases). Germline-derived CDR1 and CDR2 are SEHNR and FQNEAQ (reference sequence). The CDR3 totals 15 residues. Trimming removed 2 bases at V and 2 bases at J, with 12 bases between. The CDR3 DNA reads TGTGCCAGCAGCTTACGTTTAGGGACTAACACTGAAGCTTTCTTT. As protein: CASSLRLGTNTEAFF. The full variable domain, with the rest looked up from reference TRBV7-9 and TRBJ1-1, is DTGVSQNPRHKITKRGQNVTFRCDPISEHNRLYWYRQTLGQGPEFLTYFQNEAQLEKSRLLSDRFSAERPKGSFSTLEIQRTEQGDSAMYLCASSLRLGTNTEAFFGQGTRLTVV.

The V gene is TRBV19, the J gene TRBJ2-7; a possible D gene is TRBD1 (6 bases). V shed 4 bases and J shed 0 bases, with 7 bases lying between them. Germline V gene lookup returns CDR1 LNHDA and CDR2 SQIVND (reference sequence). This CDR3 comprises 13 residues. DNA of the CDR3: TGTGCCAGTAGTAGGACAGTCTCCTACGAGCAGTACTTC. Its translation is CASSRTVSYEQYF.

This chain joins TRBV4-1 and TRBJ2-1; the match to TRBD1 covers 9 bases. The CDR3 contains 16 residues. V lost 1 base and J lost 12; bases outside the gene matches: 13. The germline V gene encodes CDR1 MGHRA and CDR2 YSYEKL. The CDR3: CASSQGGTGQSVGQFF. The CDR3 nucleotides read TGCGCCAGCAGCCAAGGGGGGACAGGGCAATCAGTGGGGCAGTTCTTC.

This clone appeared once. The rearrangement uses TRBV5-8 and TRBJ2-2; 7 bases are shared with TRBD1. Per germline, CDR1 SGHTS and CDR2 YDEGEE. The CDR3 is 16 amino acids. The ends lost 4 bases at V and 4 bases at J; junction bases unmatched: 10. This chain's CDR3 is CASSLGTESGTGELFF. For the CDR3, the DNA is TGTGCCAGCAGCCTAGGGACAGAGTCGGGCACCGGGGAGCTGTTTTTT. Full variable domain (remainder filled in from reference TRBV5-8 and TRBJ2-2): EAGVTQSPTHLIKTRGQQATLRCSPISGHTSVYWYQQALGLGLQFLLWYDEGEERNRGNFPPRFSGRQFPNYSSELNVNALELEDSALYLCASSLGTESGTGELFFGEGSRLTVL.

The CDR3 DNA sequence: TGTGCCAGCAGTGAATATCAGGGGGTCTACGAGCAGTACTTC. Translated: CASSEYQGVYEQYF. The V and J genes are TRBV2 and TRBJ2-7; TRBD1 matches 7 bases. The CDR3 contains 14 residues. With V trimmed by 2 bases and J by 3 bases, 4 bases remained unmatched. Germline CDR1 and CDR2: SNHLY and FYNNEI.

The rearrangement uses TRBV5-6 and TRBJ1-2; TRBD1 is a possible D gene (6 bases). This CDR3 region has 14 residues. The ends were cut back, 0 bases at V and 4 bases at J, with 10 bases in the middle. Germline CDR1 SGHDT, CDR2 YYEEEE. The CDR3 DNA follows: TGTGCCAGCAGCTTGGCGCAGGGGATCTATGGCTACACCTTC. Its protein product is CASSLAQGIYGYTF.

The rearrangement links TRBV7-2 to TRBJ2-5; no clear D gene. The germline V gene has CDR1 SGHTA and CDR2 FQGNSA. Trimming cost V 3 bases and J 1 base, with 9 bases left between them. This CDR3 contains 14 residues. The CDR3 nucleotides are TGTGCCAGCAGCTTCCTGTCAGTCCAAGAGACCCAGTACTTC. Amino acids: CASSFLSVQETQYF. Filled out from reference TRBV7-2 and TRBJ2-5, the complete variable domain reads GAGVSQSPSNKVTEKGKDVELRCDPISGHTALYWYRQSLGQGLEFLIYFQGNSAPDKSGLPSDRFSAERTGGSVSTLTIQRTQQEDSAVYLCASSFLSVQETQYFGPGTRLLVL.

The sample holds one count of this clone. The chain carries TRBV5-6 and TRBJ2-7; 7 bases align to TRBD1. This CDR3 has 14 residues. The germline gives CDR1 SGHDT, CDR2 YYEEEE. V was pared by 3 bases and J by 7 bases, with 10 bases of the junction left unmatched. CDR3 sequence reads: CASSYDREVGEQYF. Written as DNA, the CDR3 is TGTGCCAGCAGCTACGACAGGGAAGTAGGGGAGCAGTACTTC.

The CDR3 DNA reads as TGTGCCACCAGCAGCCGGGACACTATCTACGAGCAGTACTTC. Translation gives CATSSRDTIYEQYF. The J gene is TRBJ2-7, the V gene TRBV15; D might be TRBD1 (6 bases). Trimming took 3 bases from V and 3 from J, leaving 12 bases between them. This CDR3 is 14 amino acids long. The germline V gene has CDR1 LNHNV and CDR2 YYDKDF (reference sequence).

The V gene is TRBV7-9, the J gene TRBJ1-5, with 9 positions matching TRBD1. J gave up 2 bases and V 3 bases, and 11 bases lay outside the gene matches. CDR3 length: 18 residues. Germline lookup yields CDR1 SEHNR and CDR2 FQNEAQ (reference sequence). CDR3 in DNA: TGTGCCAGCAGCTTCAGTGGGACAGGGAGAACGGGCAATCAGCCCCAGCATTTT. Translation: CASSFSGTGRTGNQPQHF.

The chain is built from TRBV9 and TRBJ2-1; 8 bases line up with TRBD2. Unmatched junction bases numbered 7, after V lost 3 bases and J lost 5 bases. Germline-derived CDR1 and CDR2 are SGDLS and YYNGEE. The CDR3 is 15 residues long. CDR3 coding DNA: TGTGCCAGCAGCGGACCCAGCGGGGGCAACAATGAGCAGTTCTTC. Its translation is CASSGPSGGNNEQFF.

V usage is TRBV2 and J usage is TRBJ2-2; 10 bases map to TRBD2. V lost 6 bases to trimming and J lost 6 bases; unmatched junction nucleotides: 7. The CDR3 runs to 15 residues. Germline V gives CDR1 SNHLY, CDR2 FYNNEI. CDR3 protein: CASRLAGLSAGELFF. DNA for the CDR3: TGTGCCAGCAGACTAGCGGGACTAAGCGCCGGGGAGCTGTTTTTT.

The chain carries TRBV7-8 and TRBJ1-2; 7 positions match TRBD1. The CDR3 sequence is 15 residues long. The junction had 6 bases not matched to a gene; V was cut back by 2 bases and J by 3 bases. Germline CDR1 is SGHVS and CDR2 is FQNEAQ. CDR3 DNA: TGTGCCAGCAGCTTACAGGACAGGCCCGACTATGGCTACACCTTC. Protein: CASSLQDRPDYGYTF.

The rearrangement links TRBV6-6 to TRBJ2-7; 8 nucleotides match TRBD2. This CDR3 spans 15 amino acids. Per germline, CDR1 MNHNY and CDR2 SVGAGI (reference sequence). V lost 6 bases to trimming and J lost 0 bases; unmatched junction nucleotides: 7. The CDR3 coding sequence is TGTGCCAGCAGACTGTTCGGGGGGGACTCCTACGAGCAGTACTTC. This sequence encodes CASRLFGGDSYEQYF.

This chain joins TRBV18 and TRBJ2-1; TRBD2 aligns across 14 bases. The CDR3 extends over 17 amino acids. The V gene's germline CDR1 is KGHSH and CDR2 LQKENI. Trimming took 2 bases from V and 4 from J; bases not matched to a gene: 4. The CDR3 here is CASSPSRTSGGYNEQFF. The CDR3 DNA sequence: TGTGCCAGCTCACCAAGTAGGACTAGCGGGGGGTACAATGAGCAGTTCTTC.

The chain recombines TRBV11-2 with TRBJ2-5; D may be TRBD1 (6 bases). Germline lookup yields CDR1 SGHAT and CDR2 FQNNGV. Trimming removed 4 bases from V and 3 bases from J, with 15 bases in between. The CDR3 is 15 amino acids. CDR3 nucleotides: TGTGCCAGCAGCTCAGGGGCGGCTTCAAAAGAGACCCAGTACTTC. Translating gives CASSSGAASKETQYF.

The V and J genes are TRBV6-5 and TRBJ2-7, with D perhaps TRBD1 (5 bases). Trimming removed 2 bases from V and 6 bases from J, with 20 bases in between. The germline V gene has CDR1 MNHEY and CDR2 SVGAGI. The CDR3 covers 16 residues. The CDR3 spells CASSYTRRRRAPEQYF. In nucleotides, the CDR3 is TGTGCCAGCAGTTACACCCGTCGGCGCAGGGCGCCCGAGCAGTACTTC.

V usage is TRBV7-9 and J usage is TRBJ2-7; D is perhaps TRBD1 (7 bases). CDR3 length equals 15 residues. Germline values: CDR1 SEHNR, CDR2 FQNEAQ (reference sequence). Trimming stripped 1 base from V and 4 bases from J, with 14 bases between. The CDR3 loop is CASSLVEGAAYEQYF. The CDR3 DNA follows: TGTGCCAGCAGCTTAGTGGAGGGGGCAGCATACGAGCAGTACTTC.

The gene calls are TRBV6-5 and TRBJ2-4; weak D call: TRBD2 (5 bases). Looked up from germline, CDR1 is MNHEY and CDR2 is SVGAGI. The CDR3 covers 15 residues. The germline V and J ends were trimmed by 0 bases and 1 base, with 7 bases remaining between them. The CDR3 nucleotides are TGTGCCAGCAGTTACTCGACGGGGGCCAAAAACATTCAGTACTTC. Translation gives CASSYSTGAKNIQYF.

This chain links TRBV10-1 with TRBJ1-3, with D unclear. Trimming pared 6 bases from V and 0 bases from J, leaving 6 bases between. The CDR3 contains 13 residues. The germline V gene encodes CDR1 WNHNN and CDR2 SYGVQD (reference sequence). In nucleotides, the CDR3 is TGCGCCAGCAGCCCCGGCTCTGGAAACACCATATATTTT. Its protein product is CASSPGSGNTIYF.

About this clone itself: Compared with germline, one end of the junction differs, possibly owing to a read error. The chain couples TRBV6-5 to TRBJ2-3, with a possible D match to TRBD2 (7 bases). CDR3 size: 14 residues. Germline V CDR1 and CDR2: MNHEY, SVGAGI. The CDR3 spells CASNTGGATYTQYF. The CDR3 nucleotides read TGTGCCAGCAATACGGGGGGCGCCACATATACGCAGTATTTT.

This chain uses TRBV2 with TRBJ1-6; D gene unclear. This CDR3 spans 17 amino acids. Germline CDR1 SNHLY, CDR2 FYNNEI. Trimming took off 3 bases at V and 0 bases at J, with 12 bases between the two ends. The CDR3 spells CASSDRQRSSYNSPLHF. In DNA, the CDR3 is TGTGCCAGCAGTGATAGGCAAAGGAGCTCCTATAATTCACCCCTCCACTTT.

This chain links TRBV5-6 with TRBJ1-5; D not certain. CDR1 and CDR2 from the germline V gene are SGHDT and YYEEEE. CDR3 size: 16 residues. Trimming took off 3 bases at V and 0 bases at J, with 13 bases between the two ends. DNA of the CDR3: TGTGCCAGCAGCTCTTCGGGAAAATATAGCAATCAGCCCCAGCATTTT. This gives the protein CASSSSGKYSNQPQHF.

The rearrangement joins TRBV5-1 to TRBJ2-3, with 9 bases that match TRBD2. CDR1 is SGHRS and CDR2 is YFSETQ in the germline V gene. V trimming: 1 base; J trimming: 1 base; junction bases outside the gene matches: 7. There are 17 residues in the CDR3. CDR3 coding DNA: TGCGCCAGCAGCTTGTTCGCGTCTAGCGGGGGCACAGATACGCAGTATTTT. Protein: CASSLFASSGGTDTQYF.

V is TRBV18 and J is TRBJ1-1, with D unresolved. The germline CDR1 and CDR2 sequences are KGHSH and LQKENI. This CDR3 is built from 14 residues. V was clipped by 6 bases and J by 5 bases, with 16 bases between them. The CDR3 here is CASSAGLGGTEAFF. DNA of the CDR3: TGTGCCAGCTCGGCCGGACTGGGAGGGACTGAAGCTTTCTTT.

This chain's CDR3 is CASSRQNSNQPQHF. CDR3 DNA: TGTGCCAGCTCACGACAGAATAGCAATCAGCCCCAGCATTTT. V and J are TRBV18 and TRBJ1-5, with TRBD1 as a possible D gene (5 bases). The germline CDR1 and CDR2 sequences are KGHSH and LQKENI. V shed 4 bases and J shed 0 bases, with 7 bases lying between them. This CDR3 has 14 amino acids.

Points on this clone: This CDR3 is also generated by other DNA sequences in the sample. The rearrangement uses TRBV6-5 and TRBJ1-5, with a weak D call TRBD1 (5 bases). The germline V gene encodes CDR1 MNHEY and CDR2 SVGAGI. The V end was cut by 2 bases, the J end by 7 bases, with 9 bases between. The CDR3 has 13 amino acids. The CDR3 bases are TGTGCCAGCAGTTACGGGGGAGGGCAGCCCCAGCATTTT. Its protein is CASSYGGGQPQHF.

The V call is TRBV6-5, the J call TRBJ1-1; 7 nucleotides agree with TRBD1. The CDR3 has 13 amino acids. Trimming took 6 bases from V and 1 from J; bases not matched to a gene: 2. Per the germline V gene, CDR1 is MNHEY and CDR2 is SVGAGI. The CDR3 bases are TGTGCCAGCAGATGGACAGGGAACACTGAAGCTTTCTTT. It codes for CASRWTGNTEAFF.